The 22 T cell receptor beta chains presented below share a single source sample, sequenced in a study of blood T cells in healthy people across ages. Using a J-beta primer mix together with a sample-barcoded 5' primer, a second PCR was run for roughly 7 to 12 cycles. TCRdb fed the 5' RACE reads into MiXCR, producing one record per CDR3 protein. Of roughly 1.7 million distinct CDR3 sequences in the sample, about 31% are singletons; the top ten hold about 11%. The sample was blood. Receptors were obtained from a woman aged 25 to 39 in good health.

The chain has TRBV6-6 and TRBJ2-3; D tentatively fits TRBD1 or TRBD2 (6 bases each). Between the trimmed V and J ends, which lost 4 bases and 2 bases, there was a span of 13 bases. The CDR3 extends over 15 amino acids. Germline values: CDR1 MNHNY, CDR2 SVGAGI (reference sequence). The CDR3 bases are TGTGCCAGCAGTTTCCCGAGGGGGGACACAGATACGCAGTATTTT. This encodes CASSFPRGDTDTQYF.

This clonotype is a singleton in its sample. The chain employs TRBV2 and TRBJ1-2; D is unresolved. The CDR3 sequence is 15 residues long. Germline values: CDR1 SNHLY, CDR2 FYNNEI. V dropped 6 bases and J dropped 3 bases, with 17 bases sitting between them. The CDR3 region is CASSADTLGDYGYTF. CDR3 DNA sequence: TGTGCCAGCAGCGCCGACACTCTCGGGGACTATGGCTACACCTTC.

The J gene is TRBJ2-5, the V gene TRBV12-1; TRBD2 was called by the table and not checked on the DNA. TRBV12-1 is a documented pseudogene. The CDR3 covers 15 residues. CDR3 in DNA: TGTGCCAGCAGCCGCAACAACGGGGCCCGGGAGACCCAGTACTTC. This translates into CASSRNNGARETQYF.

This CDR3 is CSLQSRDRAYGYTF. DNA of the CDR3: TGCAGCCTGCAGAGTCGGGACAGGGCGTATGGCTACACCTTC. This chain uses TRBV20-1 with TRBJ1-2, with 9 positions matching TRBD1. Germline V gene data show CDR1 as DFQATT and CDR2 as SNEGSKA (reference sequence). This CDR3 contains 14 residues.

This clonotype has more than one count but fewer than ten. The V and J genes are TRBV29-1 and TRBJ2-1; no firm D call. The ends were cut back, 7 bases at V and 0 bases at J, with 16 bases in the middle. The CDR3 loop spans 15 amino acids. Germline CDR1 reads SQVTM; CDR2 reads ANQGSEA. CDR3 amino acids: CSAKGTHSSYNEQFF. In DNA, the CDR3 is TGCAGCGCGAAGGGAACACATAGCTCCTACAATGAGCAGTTCTTC.

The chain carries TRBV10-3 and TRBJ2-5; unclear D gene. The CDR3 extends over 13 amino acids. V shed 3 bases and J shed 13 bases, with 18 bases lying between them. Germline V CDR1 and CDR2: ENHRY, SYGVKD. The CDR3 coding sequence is TGTGCCATCAGTGAAGGGCTGGGCTATCAAGCGTACTTC. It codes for CAISEGLGYQAYF.

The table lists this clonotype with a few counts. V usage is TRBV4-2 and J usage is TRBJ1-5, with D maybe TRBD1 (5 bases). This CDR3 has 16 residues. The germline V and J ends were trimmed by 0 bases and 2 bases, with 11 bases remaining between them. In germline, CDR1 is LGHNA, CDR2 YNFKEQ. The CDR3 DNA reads TGTGCCAGCAGCCAAGAGGGACTCGGCGGCAATCAGCCCCAGCATTTT. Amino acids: CASSQEGLGGNQPQHF.

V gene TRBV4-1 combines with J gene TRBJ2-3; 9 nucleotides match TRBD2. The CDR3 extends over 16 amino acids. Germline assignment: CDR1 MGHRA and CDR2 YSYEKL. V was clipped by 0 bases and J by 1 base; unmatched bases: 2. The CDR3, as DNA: TGCGCCAGCAGCCAAGATGAGCGGGGGGGCACAGATACGCAGTATTTT. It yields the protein CASSQDERGGTDTQYF.

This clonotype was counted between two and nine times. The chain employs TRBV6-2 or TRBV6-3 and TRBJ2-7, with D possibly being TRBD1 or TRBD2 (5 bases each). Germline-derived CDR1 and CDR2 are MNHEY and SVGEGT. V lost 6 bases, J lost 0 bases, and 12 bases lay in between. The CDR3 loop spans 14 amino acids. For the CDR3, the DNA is TGTGCCAGCAGCTGGGACCTGGGCTCCTACGAGCAGTACTTC. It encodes CASSWDLGSYEQYF.

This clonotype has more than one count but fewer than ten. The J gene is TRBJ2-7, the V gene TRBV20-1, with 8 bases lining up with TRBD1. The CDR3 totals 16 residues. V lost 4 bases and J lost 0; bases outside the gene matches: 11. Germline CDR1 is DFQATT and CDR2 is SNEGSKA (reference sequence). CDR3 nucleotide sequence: TGCAGTGCTATTAGCCCCCGGGACAGGAGCTCCTACGAGCAGTACTTC. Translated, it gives CSAISPRDRSSYEQYF.

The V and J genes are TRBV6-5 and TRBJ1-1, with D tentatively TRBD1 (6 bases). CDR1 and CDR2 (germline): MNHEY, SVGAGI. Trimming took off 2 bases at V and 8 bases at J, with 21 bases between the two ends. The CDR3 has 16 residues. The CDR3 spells CASSYDIGTQGTEAFF. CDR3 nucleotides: TGTGCCAGCAGTTACGATATTGGGACACAGGGAACGGAAGCTTTCTTT.

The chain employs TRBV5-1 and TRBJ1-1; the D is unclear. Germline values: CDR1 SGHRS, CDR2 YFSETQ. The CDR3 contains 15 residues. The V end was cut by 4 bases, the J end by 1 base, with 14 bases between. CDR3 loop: CASSPQTLPNTEAFF. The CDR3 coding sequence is TGCGCCAGCAGCCCCCAGACGTTACCGAACACTGAAGCTTTCTTT.

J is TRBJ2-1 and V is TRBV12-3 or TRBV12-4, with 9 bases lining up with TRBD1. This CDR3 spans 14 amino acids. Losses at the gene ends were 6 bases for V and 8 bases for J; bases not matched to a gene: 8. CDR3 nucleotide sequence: TGTGCCAGCAGGACCGGGACAGGGACATATGAGCAGTTCTTC. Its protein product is CASRTGTGTYEQFF.

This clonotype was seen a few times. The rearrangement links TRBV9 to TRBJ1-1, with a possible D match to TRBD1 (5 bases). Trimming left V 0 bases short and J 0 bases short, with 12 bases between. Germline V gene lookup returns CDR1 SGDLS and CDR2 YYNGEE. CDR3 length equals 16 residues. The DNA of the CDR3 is TGTGCCAGCAGCGTAGGGGGGAATAGAATGAACACTGAAGCTTTCTTT. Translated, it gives CASSVGGNRMNTEAFF.

The CDR3 region has the DNA TGTGCCAGCAGCTTAGGCTCAGGGGTAGTTTCGGATACGCAGTATTTT. Its translation: CASSLGSGVVSDTQYF. The chain carries TRBV7-3 and TRBJ2-3, with D maybe TRBD1 (6 bases). CDR1 SGHTA and CDR2 FQGTGA come from the germline V gene. V dropped 2 bases and J dropped 6 bases, with 18 bases sitting between them. The CDR3 is 16 amino acids.

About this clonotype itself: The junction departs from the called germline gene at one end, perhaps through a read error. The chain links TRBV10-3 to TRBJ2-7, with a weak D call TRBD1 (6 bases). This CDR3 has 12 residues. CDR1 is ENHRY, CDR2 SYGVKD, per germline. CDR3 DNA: TGTGTCATCAGTGAGTCCGATAGGGACAAGTACTTC. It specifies CVISESDRDKYF.

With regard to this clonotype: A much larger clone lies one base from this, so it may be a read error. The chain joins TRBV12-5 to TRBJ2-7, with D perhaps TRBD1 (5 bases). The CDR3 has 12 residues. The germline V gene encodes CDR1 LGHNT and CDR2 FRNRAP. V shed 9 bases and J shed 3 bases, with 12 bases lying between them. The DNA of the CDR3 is TGTGCTAGGGGCCCCGACAGCTACGAGCAGTACTTC. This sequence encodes CARGPDSYEQYF.

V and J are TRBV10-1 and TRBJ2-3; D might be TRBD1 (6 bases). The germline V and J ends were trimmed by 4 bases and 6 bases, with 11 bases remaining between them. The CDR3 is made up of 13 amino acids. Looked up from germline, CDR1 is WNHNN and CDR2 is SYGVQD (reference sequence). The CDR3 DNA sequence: TGCGCCAGCAGTGGACAGGCACACGATACGCAGTATTTT. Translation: CASSGQAHDTQYF.

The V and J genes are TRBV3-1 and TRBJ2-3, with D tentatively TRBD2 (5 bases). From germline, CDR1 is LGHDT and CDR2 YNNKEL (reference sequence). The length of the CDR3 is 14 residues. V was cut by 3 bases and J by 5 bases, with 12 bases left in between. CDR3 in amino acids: CASSQQLEVDTQYF. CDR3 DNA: TGTGCCAGCAGCCAGCAACTAGAGGTAGATACGCAGTATTTT.

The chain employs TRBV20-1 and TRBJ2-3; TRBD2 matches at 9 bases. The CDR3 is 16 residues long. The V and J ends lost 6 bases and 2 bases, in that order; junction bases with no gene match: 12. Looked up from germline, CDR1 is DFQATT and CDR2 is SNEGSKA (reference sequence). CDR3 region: CSANLRRGGSTDTQYF. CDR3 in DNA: TGCAGTGCGAATTTGAGGCGGGGGGGATCCACAGATACGCAGTATTTT.

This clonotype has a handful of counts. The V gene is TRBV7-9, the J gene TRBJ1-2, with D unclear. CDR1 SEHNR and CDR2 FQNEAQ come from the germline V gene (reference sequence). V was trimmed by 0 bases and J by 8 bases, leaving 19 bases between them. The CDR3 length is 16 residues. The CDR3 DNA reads TGTGCCAGCAGCTTAGCGATCGGCGCAGGAGAGGGAGGCTACACCTTC. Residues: CASSLAIGAGEGGYTF.

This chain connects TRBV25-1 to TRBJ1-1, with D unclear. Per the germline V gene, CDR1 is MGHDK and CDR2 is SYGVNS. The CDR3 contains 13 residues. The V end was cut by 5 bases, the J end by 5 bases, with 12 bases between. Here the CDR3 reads CASSTHSGTEAFF. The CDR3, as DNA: TGTGCCAGCAGTACTCACAGTGGGACTGAAGCTTTCTTT.